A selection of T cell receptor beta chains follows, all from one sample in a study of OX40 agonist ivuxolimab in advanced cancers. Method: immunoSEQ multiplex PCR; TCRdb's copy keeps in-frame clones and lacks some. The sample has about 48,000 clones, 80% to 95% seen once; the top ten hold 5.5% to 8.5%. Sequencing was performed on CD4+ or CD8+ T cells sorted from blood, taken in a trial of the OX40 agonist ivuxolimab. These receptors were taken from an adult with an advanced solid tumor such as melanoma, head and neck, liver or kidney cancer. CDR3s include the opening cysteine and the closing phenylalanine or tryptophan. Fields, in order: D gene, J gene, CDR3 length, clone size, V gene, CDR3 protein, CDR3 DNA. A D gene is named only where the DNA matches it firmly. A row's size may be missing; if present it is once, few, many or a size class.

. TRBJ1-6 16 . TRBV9 CASSVDEGSPFSPLHF TGTGCCAGCAGCGTAGATGAGGGCTCGCCCTTTTCACCCCTCCACTTT
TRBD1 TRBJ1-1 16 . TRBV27 CASSSWTGGLNTEAFF TGTGCCAGCAGTTCCTGGACAGGGGGCCTGAACACTGAAGCTTTCTTT
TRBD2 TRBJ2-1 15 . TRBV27 CASSSLAGLNNEQFF TGTGCCAGCAGTTCTTTAGCGGGGCTAAACAATGAGCAGTTCTTC
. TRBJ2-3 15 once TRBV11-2 CASSPWGRRTDTQYF TGTGCCAGCAGCCCCTGGGGCCGGCGCACAGATACGCAGTATTTT
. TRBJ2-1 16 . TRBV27 CASSLAYRTTYNEQFF TGTGCCAGCAGCCTAGCCTACAGAACAACCTACAATGAGCAGTTCTTC
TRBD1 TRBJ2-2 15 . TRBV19 CASTDDRVGTGELFF TGTGCCAGTACCGACGACAGGGTGGGCACCGGGGAGCTGTTTTTT
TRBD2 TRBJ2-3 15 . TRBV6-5 CASSHSGVVTDTQYF TGTGCCAGCAGTCATAGCGGGGTAGTCACAGATACGCAGTATTTT
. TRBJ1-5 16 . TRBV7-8 CASSPDGQGLNQPQHF TGTGCCAGCAGCCCCGACGGCCAGGGCCTCAATCAGCCCCAGCATTTT
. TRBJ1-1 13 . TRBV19 CASRGGLNTEAFF TGTGCCAGTAGAGGAGGGTTGAACACTGAAGCTTTCTTT
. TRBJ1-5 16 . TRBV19 CASSIDNLPRDQPQHF TGTGCCAGTAGTATAGATAACCTCCCCAGGGACCAGCCCCAGCATTTT
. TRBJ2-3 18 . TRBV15 CATSRDATGLRSTDTQYF TGTGCCACCAGCAGAGACGCTACAGGCCTCAGAAGCACAGATACGCAGTATTTT
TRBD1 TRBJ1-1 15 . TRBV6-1 CASSKLYRGDTEAFF TGTGCCAGCAGTAAGTTATACAGGGGGGACACTGAAGCTTTCTTT
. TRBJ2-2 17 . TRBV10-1 CASSDLPGVLKRGELFF TGCGCCAGCAGTGACCTTCCCGGGGTCCTCAAAAGGGGGGAGCTGTTTTTT
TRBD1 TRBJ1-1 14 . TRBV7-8 CASSSTGGGTEAFF TGTGCCAGCAGCTCTACAGGGGGCGGCACTGAAGCTTTCTTT
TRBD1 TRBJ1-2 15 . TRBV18 CASSSGTGVYYGYTF TGTGCCAGCTCCTCAGGGACAGGGGTTTACTATGGCTACACCTTC
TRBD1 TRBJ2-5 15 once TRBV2 CASGTGLLGGETQYF TGTGCCAGCGGGACAGGGTTATTAGGGGGGGAGACCCAGTACTTC
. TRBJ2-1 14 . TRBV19 CASSSLGSYNEQFF TGTGCCAGTAGCTCCTTAGGCTCCTACAATGAGCAGTTCTTC
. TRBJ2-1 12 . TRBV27 CASSFSMRGQFF TGTGCCAGCAGTTTCAGTATGAGGGGGCAGTTCTTC
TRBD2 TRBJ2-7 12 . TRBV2 CASSGTSGEQYF TGTGCCAGCAGTGGTACTAGCGGTGAGCAGTACTTC
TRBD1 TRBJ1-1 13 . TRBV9 CASSKDREPEAFF TGTGCCAGCAGCAAGGACAGGGAGCCTGAAGCTTTCTTT
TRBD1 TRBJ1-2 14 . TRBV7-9 CASSLGQANYGYTF TGTGCCAGCAGCCTGGGACAGGCTAACTATGGCTACACCTTC
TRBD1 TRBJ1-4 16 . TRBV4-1 CASSQSMDRVNEKLFF TGCGCCAGCAGCCAATCGATGGACAGGGTTAATGAAAAACTGTTTTTT
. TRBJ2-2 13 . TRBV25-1 CASSTTVNGELFF TGTGCCAGCAGTACGACAGTGAACGGGGAGCTGTTTTTT
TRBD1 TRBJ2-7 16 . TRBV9 CASSVDPGQGGLGQYF TGTGCCAGCAGCGTAGATCCGGGACAGGGGGGCTTAGGGCAGTACTTC
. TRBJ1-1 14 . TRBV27 CASSLVQSSTEAFF TGTGCCAGCAGTTTGGTACAGTCGTCCACTGAAGCTTTCTTT
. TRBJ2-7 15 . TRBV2 CASSETPGSAYEQYF TGTGCCAGCAGTGAAACCCCGGGGTCTGCCTACGAGCAGTACTTC
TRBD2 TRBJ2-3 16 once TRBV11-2 CASSLSTSALTDTQYF TGTGCCAGCAGCTTATCGACTAGCGCTTTAACAGATACGCAGTATTTT
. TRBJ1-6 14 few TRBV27 CASSFGTPNSPLHF TGTGCCAGCAGTTTCGGGACACCGAATTCACCCCTCCACTTT
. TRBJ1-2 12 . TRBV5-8 CASSYPTGGYTF TGTGCCAGCAGCTACCCGACCGGAGGCTACACCTTC
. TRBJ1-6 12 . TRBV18 CASSPYNSPLHF TGTGCCAGCTCACCATATAATTCACCCCTCCACTTT
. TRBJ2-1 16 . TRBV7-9 CASVKTVDRLYNEQFF TGTGCCAGCGTCAAAACCGTCGACAGGCTATACAATGAGCAGTTCTTC
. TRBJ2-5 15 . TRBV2 CASSAYHRDEETQYF TGTGCCAGCAGTGCTTATCACAGGGATGAAGAGACCCAGTACTTC
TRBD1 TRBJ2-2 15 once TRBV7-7 CASSPGQGLAGELFF TGTGCTAGCAGCCCCGGACAGGGATTGGCCGGGGAGCTGTTTTTT
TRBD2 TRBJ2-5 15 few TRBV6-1 CASSETSGGAETQYF TGTGCCAGCAGTGAGACTAGCGGGGGGGCAGAGACCCAGTACTTC
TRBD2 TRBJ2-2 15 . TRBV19 CASSIDLAGAGELFF TGTGCCAGTAGTATAGACCTAGCGGGCGCCGGGGAGCTGTTTTTT
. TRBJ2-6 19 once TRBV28 CASSFSVWLSGSGANVLTF TGTGCCAGCAGTTTCTCGGTCTGGCTTTCTGGCTCTGGGGCCAACGTCCTGACTTTC
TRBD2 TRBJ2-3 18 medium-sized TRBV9 CASSPMSALAGGKDTQYF TGTGCCAGCAGCCCTATGTCGGCGCTAGCGGGGGGGAAAGATACGCAGTATTTT
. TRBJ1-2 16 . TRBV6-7 CASTRPQGGGFYGYTF TGTGCCAGTACCCGACCACAGGGAGGGGGGTTCTATGGCTACACCTTC
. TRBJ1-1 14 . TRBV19 CASSMGGGGTEAFF TGTGCCAGTAGTATGGGGGGTGGAGGCACTGAAGCTTTCTTT
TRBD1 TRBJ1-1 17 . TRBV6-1 CASSDGTGGSGNTEAFF TGTGCCAGCAGTGACGGGACAGGGGGCTCTGGGAACACTGAAGCTTTCTTT
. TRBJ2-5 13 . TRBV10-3 CAISPDIGETQYF TGTGCCATCAGCCCGGACATTGGGGAGACCCAGTACTTC
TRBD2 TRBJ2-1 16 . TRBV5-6 CASSFLTSGDYNEQFF TGTGCCAGCAGCTTTCTGACTAGCGGGGATTACAATGAGCAGTTCTTC
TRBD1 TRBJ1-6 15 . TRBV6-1 CASSLRDSLNSPLHF TGTGCCAGCAGTCTAAGGGACAGTCTCAATTCACCCCTCCACTTT
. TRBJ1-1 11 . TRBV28 CASRIQEEAFF TGTGCCAGCAGGATACAGGAGGAAGCTTTCTTT
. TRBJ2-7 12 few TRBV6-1 CASSDGDNEQYF TGTGCCAGCAGTGATGGGGACAACGAGCAGTACTTC
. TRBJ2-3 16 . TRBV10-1 CASSPPGSLNTDTQYF TGCGCCAGCAGTCCCCCCGGGTCTCTCAACACAGATACGCAGTATTTT
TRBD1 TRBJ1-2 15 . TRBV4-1 CASSHGTGGADGYTF TGCGCCAGCAGCCACGGGACAGGGGGCGCGGATGGCTACACCTTC
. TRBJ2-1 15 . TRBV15 CATRSGTPSYNEQFF TGTGCCACCCGGTCCGGGACACCCTCCTACAATGAGCAGTTCTTC
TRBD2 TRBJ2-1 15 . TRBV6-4 CASSPLAGARDEQFF TGTGCCAGCAGCCCACTAGCGGGGGCCAGGGATGAGCAGTTCTTC